These 3 T cell receptor beta chains came from one sample sequenced in a study of Graves' ophthalmopathy and Graves' hyperthyroidism. Amplification targeted the TCR beta CDR3 regions, with RNA transcripts as the source material. Scientists carried out first-round RT-PCR using HTBI primers and then a second-round multiplex PCR. MiXCR, applied by TCRdb to the multiplex PCR reads, yields one record per CDR3 protein. The sample has a few hundred thousand distinct CDR3 sequences; 17% are singletons. The sequenced sample consisted of peripheral blood. Source of these receptors: an adult man with Graves' ophthalmopathy.

The rearrangement joins TRBV11-2 to TRBJ2-5; the match to TRBD2 covers 11 bases. The CDR3 runs to 17 residues. Germline CDR1 reads SGHAT; CDR2 reads FQNNGV. With V trimmed by 5 bases and J by 0 bases, 8 bases remained unmatched. CDR3 sequence: CASSRGTSGAYQETQYF. The CDR3 bases are TGTGCCAGCAGCCGGGGGACTAGCGGAGCGTACCAAGAGACCCAGTACTTC.

This clonotype was detected many times. A junction end diverges from the germline sequence, so it may reflect a read error. V usage is TRBV30 and J usage is TRBJ1-5; 7 nucleotides match TRBD1. The CDR3 sequence is 13 residues long. The germline V gene has CDR1 GTSNPN and CDR2 SVGIG (reference sequence). In DNA form, the CDR3 reads TGTGCATGGACTGGACAGGACAATCAGCCCCAGCATTTT. This gives the protein CAWTGQDNQPQHF.

This clonotype was recorded at least ten times. The chain recombines TRBV12-3 or TRBV12-4 with TRBJ1-1, with 7 bases identical to TRBD1. V trimming: 2 bases; J trimming: 0 bases; junction bases outside the gene matches: 3. This CDR3 region has 15 residues. This chain's CDR3 is CASSLRGQMNTEAFF. In nucleotides, the CDR3 is TGTGCCAGCAGTTTAAGGGGACAGATGAACACTGAAGCTTTCTTT.